This TCR beta chain was recorded in a study of identical twins' blood T cells. Of note for this clonotype: The antigen remains undetermined.

Each TCR cDNA library carried sample-specific barcodes on both ends. In the original analysis: Clonotypes per individual ranged from about 85,000 to nearly 500,000. TCRdb used MiXCR to reprocess the 5' RACE reads, holding one entry per CDR3 protein. The V and J calls were not made by the authors but by TCRdb's processing. The data hold about 370,000 distinct CDR3 sequences, with about 28% observed a single time. Between the trimmed V and J ends, which lost 1 base and 6 bases, there was a span of 21 bases. Germline V gene sequence: CDR1 LGHDT, CDR2 YNNKEL (reference sequence). The CDR3 covers 17 residues. Study-wide results and limits: Out-of-frame TCRbeta clonotypes reportedly had markedly more similar V usage in twins than unrelated donors. Top TCRbeta clonotypes were shared more with twin than unrelated donors.

The clonotype comes from a woman aged 18 to 49 in good health. Input material: PBMCs. The chain uses TRBV3-1 and TRBJ1-1; weak D call: TRBD1 (5 bases). The CDR3 DNA follows: TGTGCCAGCAGCCAAGTTTCCCGGACACCTGACGGTCCTGAAGCTTTCTTT. Translated: CASSQVSRTPDGPEAFF. Full variable domain (remainder filled in from reference TRBV3-1 and TRBJ1-1): DTAVSQTPKYLVTQMGNDKSIKCEQNLGHDTMYWYKQDSKKFLKIMFSYNNKELIINETVPNRFSPKSPDKAHLNLHINSLELGDSAVYFCASSQVSRTPDGPEAFFGQGTRLTVV.